The next 21 T cell receptor beta chains were all read from a single sample in a study of CD8+ T cells in alopecia areata. It was cDNA, reverse transcribed from extracted RNA, that served as the sequencing template. Only in-frame clones appear in the TCRdb table, and some are missing; sequencing was by immunoSEQ multiplex PCR. The data contain tens of thousands of clones, roughly 80% of them singletons. The sample consisted of NKG2D-low CD8+ T cells sorted from blood. These receptor sequences come from a human donor with alopecia areata.

The chain has TRBV20-1 and TRBJ2-1; D is ambiguous. CDR3 length equals 10 residues. V gave up 6 bases and J gave up 15 bases, with 15 bases separating them. The germline gives CDR1 DFQATT, CDR2 SNEGSKA (reference sequence). CDR3 sequence (DNA): TGCAGTGCCACATTTACCCCCGCGTTCTTC. Residues: CSATFTPAFF.

V is TRBV5-1 and J is TRBJ2-5, with 11 positions matching TRBD1. Losses at the gene ends were 4 bases for V and 0 bases for J; bases not matched to a gene: 5. This CDR3 is 16 amino acids long. Germline CDR1 SGHRS, CDR2 YFSETQ. The CDR3, as DNA: TGCGCCAGCAGCCGTCCGGGACAGGGGGACCAAGAGACCCAGTACTTC. This translates into CASSRPGQGDQETQYF. Supplemented by reference TRBV5-1 and TRBJ2-5, the full variable domain reads KAGVTQTPRYLIKTRGQQVTLSCSPISGHRSVSWYQQTPGQGLQFLFEYFSETQRNKGNFPGRFSGRQFSNSRSEMNVSTLELGDSALYLCASSRPGQGDQETQYFGPGTRLLVL.

This chain links TRBV28 with TRBJ2-3; 9 bases match TRBD1. V shed 6 bases and J 0 bases; nucleotides not matched to a gene: 7. Germline V gene data show CDR1 as MDHEN and CDR2 as SYDVKM. This CDR3 has 16 residues. The CDR3 DNA is TGTGCCAGCAGCCCGACAGGGGGAGACAGCACAGATACGCAGTATTTT. Its translation is CASSPTGGDSTDTQYF.

V usage is TRBV29-1 and J usage is TRBJ1-2; D is perhaps TRBD1 (5 bases). The CDR3 consists of 12 residues. Germline-derived CDR1 and CDR2 are SQVTM and ANQGSEA. V was cut by 1 base and J by 6 bases, with 9 bases left in between. CDR3 sequence: CSVEVPGHGYTF. In DNA, the CDR3 is TGCAGCGTTGAAGTTCCGGGACATGGCTACACCTTC.

This clone was counted once. V gene TRBV29-1 combines with J gene TRBJ2-7, with 9 bases fitting TRBD2. CDR1 SQVTM and CDR2 ANQGSEA come from the germline V gene. The CDR3 has 13 residues. Unmatched junction bases numbered 2, after V lost 3 bases and J lost 2 bases. CDR3 loop: CSVESSGTYEQYF. The CDR3 region has the DNA TGCAGCGTTGAGTCTAGCGGGACCTACGAGCAGTACTTC.

This clone occurred a few times. The chain combines TRBV7-8 with TRBJ2-1, with TRBD1 matching over 9 bases. Per the germline V gene, CDR1 is SGHVS and CDR2 is FQNEAQ. V shed 6 bases and J 8 bases; nucleotides not matched to a gene: 5. CDR3 length equals 13 residues. CDR3 nucleotide sequence: TGTGCCAGCAGACGGGACAGGGAGGATGAGCAGTTCTTC. Protein: CASRRDREDEQFF.

This clone appeared a few times. The chain recombines TRBV28 with TRBJ2-1; TRBD2 matches 10 bases. Germline values: CDR1 MDHEN, CDR2 SYDVKM. V trimming: 6 bases; J trimming: 2 bases; junction bases outside the gene matches: 4. This CDR3 has 15 residues. The CDR3 sequence is CASSSGTSAYNEQFF. CDR3 nucleotides: TGTGCCAGCAGCTCCGGGACTAGCGCCTACAATGAGCAGTTCTTC.

The rearrangement uses TRBV27 and TRBJ2-7; D unresolved. V lost 2 bases, J lost 4 bases, and 9 bases lay in between. The CDR3 extends over 13 amino acids. Germline V CDR1 and CDR2: MNHEY, SMNVEV (reference sequence). Here the CDR3 reads CASSLTTEYEQYF. The CDR3 nucleotides are TGTGCCAGCAGTTTAACCACAGAATACGAGCAGTACTTC.

This chain connects TRBV5-1 to TRBJ2-3, with D perhaps TRBD1 or TRBD2 (5 bases each). In germline, CDR1 is SGHRS, CDR2 YFSETQ. V lost 3 bases, J lost 6 bases, and 17 bases lay in between. The CDR3 totals 15 residues. The CDR3 region has the DNA TGCGCCAGCAGCTGGATGGGACCCTACACGGATACGCAGTATTTT. This gives the protein CASSWMGPYTDTQYF. Drawing the rest from reference TRBV5-1 and TRBJ2-3, the complete variable domain is KAGVTQTPRYLIKTRGQQVTLSCSPISGHRSVSWYQQTPGQGLQFLFEYFSETQRNKGNFPGRFSGRQFSNSRSEMNVSTLELGDSALYLCASSWMGPYTDTQYFGPGTRLTVL.

The rearrangement links TRBV10-1 to TRBJ2-3; D perhaps matches TRBD2 (6 bases). The germline V and J ends were trimmed by 5 bases and 4 bases, with 16 bases remaining between them. This CDR3 region has 15 residues. Germline values: CDR1 WNHNN, CDR2 SYGVQD (reference sequence). The CDR3 bases are TGCGCCAGCAGTATCAGGCGGGAAGTCGCAGATACGCAGTATTTT. It is translated as CASSIRREVADTQYF.

This CDR3 reads CSVRTGGAYEQYF. CDR3 in DNA: TGCAGCGTAAGGACAGGGGGCGCGTACGAGCAGTACTTC. The gene calls are TRBV29-1 and TRBJ2-7; 11 bases align to TRBD1. In germline, CDR1 is SQVTM, CDR2 ANQGSEA. Trimming at V came to 6 bases and at J to 4 bases, leaving 5 bases not matched to a gene. The CDR3 length is 13 residues.

The chain is built from TRBV5-6 and TRBJ2-7; D remains ambiguous. The CDR3 consists of 13 residues. Germline V gene sequence: CDR1 SGHDT, CDR2 YYEEEE. V was clipped by 0 bases and J by 4 bases, with 8 bases between them. CDR3 sequence reads: CASSLGVGYEQYF. CDR3 sequence (DNA): TGTGCCAGCAGCTTGGGCGTGGGGTACGAGCAGTACTTC. Looking up the rest from reference TRBV5-6 and TRBJ2-7 gives the full variable domain: DAGVTQSPTHLIKTRGQQVTLRCSPKSGHDTVSWYQQALGQGPQFIFQYYEEEERQRGNFPDRFSGHQFPNYSSELNVNALLLGDSALYLCASSLGVGYEQYFGPGTRLTVT.

The chain employs TRBV7-9 and TRBJ2-7; TRBD2 agrees at 12 bases. In germline, CDR1 is SEHNR, CDR2 FQNEAQ (reference sequence). CDR3 length: 17 residues. Germline trimming cut 4 bases from V and 2 bases from J; bases unmatched to any gene: 9. CDR3 DNA: TGTGCCAGCAGCTCCTCGCCCTCTAGCGGGGGGGCCTACGAGCAGTACTTC. Translating gives CASSSSPSSGGAYEQYF.

This clone was observed once. J is TRBJ2-7 and V is TRBV23-1; 9 bases map to TRBD1. TRBV23-1 is flagged as an ORF with uncertain function. This CDR3 is 15 amino acids long. V was clipped by 5 bases and J by 4 bases; unmatched bases: 9. CDR3 region: CASSGTGTGTYEQYF. CDR3 DNA: TGCGCCAGCAGTGGGACCGGGACAGGGACTTACGAGCAGTACTTC.

The chain combines TRBV27 with TRBJ2-6, with D unclear. CDR1 is MNHEY and CDR2 is SMNVEV in the germline V gene (reference sequence). Trimming cost V 0 bases and J 4 bases, with 7 bases left between them. This CDR3 has 15 amino acids. In nucleotides, the CDR3 is TGTGCCAGCAGTTTATCCTACTCCGGGGCCAACGTCCTGACTTTC. It specifies CASSLSYSGANVLTF.

The V call is TRBV9, the J call TRBJ2-1; no firm D call. Germline V CDR1 and CDR2: SGDLS, YYNGEE. The CDR3 is 15 amino acids. Trimming removed 4 bases at V and 6 bases at J, with 17 bases between. The CDR3 protein is CASSTSFIPGNEQFF. In DNA, the CDR3 is TGTGCCAGCAGCACGAGCTTCATACCCGGCAATGAGCAGTTCTTC.

This clone has only a few counts. This rearrangement joins TRBV28 to TRBJ2-3; 12 nucleotides line up with TRBD2. With V trimmed by 6 bases and J by 1 base, 5 bases remained unmatched. The CDR3 contains 16 residues. Germline CDR1 and CDR2: MDHEN and SYDVKM. CDR3 loop: CASSQRLAGGTDTQYF. The CDR3 coding sequence is TGTGCCAGCAGCCAACGACTAGCGGGGGGCACAGATACGCAGTATTTT.

The chain joins TRBV7-2 to TRBJ2-1, with D perhaps TRBD2 (6 bases). Trimming removed 6 bases from V and 5 bases from J, with 17 bases in between. Germline V gene data show CDR1 as SGHTA and CDR2 as FQGNSA. The CDR3 has 15 residues. In DNA form, the CDR3 reads TGTGCCAGCAGTCAAAGGCCGGGGGTCAACAATGAGCAGTTCTTC. As protein: CASSQRPGVNNEQFF.

V usage is TRBV27 and J usage is TRBJ1-6; 10 positions agree with TRBD1. The CDR3 totals 15 residues. Germline CDR1 MNHEY, CDR2 SMNVEV (reference sequence). V lost 3 bases and J lost 8; bases outside the gene matches: 4. CDR3 coding DNA: TGTGCCAGCAGTTTCTCCGGGACAGGGGATTCACCCCTCCACTTT. Amino acids: CASSFSGTGDSPLHF.

In this sample, this clone is medium-sized. V is TRBV29-1 and J is TRBJ1-1, with 8 bases identical to TRBD1. Germline CDR1 reads SQVTM; CDR2 reads ANQGSEA. This CDR3 comprises 14 residues. With V trimmed by 5 bases and J by 8 bases, 13 bases remained unmatched. The DNA of the CDR3 is TGCAGCGTTCCTTCGACAGGGGACGCCGGGGAAGCTTTCTTT. Translation gives CSVPSTGDAGEAFF.

This chain links TRBV7-2 with TRBJ2-4, with a tentative D call TRBD1 (5 bases). CDR3 length: 12 amino acids. Trimming shortened V by 0 bases and J by 10 bases, and 7 bases separated the two germline ends. Germline CDR1 is SGHTA and CDR2 is FQGNSA. The CDR3: CASSLAGPIQYF. CDR3 nucleotide sequence: TGTGCCAGCAGCTTAGCGGGGCCAATTCAGTACTTC.